These 6 T cell receptor beta chains were sequenced from one sample in a study of cytomegalovirus exposure and HLA in healthy donors (dated by TCRdb to 2016 to 2017). The method was the immunoSEQ multiplex PCR assay. For the multiplex PCR, a mixture combining 60 forward primers for TCR Vbeta segments and 13 reverse primers for TCR Jbeta segments was used. TCRdb took this table from immuneACCESS and kept in-frame rearrangements with V and J called. Such tables lack part of the clones; where checked against another copy, unresolved V genes explain under half of the gap, and the rest is unexplained. This sample lists about 210,000 clones; roughly 80% were detected once. Around 0.4% of the sample goes to the ten largest clones. The sequenced sample was PBMCs. These receptors all stem from a male donor in good health and CMV-seropositive.

The V and J genes are TRBV5-3 and TRBJ2-3, with D hard to call. TRBV5-3 is classed as an ORF, of uncertain function. This CDR3 has 16 residues. The V end was cut by 2 bases, the J end by 1 base, with 14 bases between. The CDR3 sequence is CARSFMAGKGTDTQYF. CDR3 coding DNA: TGTGCCAGAAGCTTCATGGCAGGTAAGGGCACAGATACGCAGTATTTT.

This clone came up a few times. This sequence joins TRBV7-3 and TRBJ2-3, with a tentative D call TRBD2 (6 bases). The CDR3 consists of 16 residues. With 2 bases removed from V and 0 bases from J, the gap between germline ends came to 12 bases. The germline V gene encodes CDR1 SGHTA and CDR2 FQGTGA. The CDR3 region has the DNA TGTGCCAGCAGCTTACTGGCTAGCGTGAGCACAGATACGCAGTATTTT. Residues: CASSLLASVSTDTQYF.

V gene TRBV7-9 combines with J gene TRBJ2-2, with 10 bases fitting TRBD2. The CDR3 runs to 15 residues. The trim removed 2 bases at V and 7 bases at J, leaving 4 bases unmatched. Looked up from germline, CDR1 is SEHNR and CDR2 is FQNEAQ (reference sequence). The CDR3 DNA is TGTGCCAGCAGCTTAAGCGGGGGGGCCGACGGGGAGCTGTTTTTT. It translates to CASSLSGGADGELFF. Looking up the rest from reference TRBV7-9 and TRBJ2-2 gives the full variable domain: DTGVSQNPRHKITKRGQNVTFRCDPISEHNRLYWYRQTLGQGPEFLTYFQNEAQLEKSRLLSDRFSAERPKGSFSTLEIQRTEQGDSAMYLCASSLSGGADGELFFGEGSRLTVL.

With regard to this clone: The same CDR3 is also encoded by other DNA sequences in this sample. V is TRBV28 and J is TRBJ2-6; the D gene is possibly TRBD2 (5 bases). The CDR3 runs to 15 residues. Trimming stripped 5 bases from V and 2 bases from J, with 10 bases between. Germline-derived CDR1 and CDR2 are MDHEN and SYDVKM. Here the CDR3 reads CASSLEGAGANVLTF. As DNA, the CDR3 is TGTGCCAGCAGTCTCGAGGGAGCTGGGGCCAACGTCCTGACTTTC.

The rearrangement links TRBV6-5 to TRBJ2-5; D possibly corresponds to TRBD1 (6 bases). The CDR3 consists of 14 residues. Trimming took 6 bases from V and 3 from J, leaving 14 bases between them. Germline CDR1 and CDR2: MNHEY and SVGAGI. For the CDR3, the DNA is TGTGCCAGCAGAGCTCCCAGGGGTGAAGAGACCCAGTACTTC. This gives the protein CASRAPRGEETQYF.

The rearrangement joins TRBV7-2 to TRBJ2-2, with D uncertain. Trimming shortened V by 1 base and J by 1 base, and 7 bases separated the two germline ends. CDR1 is SGHTA and CDR2 is FQGNSA in the germline V gene. The CDR3 contains 15 residues. This CDR3 reads CASSLGQVNTGELFF. CDR3 bases: TGTGCCAGCAGCTTAGGCCAGGTGAACACCGGGGAGCTGTTTTTT.